This T cell receptor (beta chain) stems from a study of blood T cell repertoires in COVID-19. This clone was seen only once. The CDR3 extends over 16 amino acids. V lost 4 bases and J lost 0; bases outside the gene matches: 5. Per the germline V gene, CDR1 is LNHDA and CDR2 is SQIVND (reference sequence). Clones were read by immunoSEQ multiplex PCR, and TCRdb kept only the in-frame ones, dropping some. The profile shows around 99,000 clones, 79% of them singletons. The TCR was taken from an elderly woman with active or convalescent COVID-19. This chain links TRBV19 with TRBJ2-2; 7 bases are shared with TRBD2. The sample comprised peripheral blood. CDR3 amino acids: CASSRRGGTNTGELFF. The CDR3 DNA is TGTGCCAGTAGTAGGCGCGGGGGAACGAACACCGGGGAGCTGTTTTTT. Full variable domain (rest looked up from reference TRBV19 and TRBJ2-2): DGGITQSPKYLFRKEGQNVTLSCEQNLNHDAMYWYRQDPGQGLRLIYYSQIVNDFQKGDIAEGYSVSREKKESFPLTVTSAQKNPTAFYLCASSRRGGTNTGELFFGEGSRLTVL.